Following are 2 T cell receptor beta chains from one sample sequenced in a study of blood T cell repertoires in COVID-19. Repertoires were generated with immunoSEQ multiplex PCR, while TCRdb's copy carries only in-frame clones and drops some. This sample has 200,000 to 300,000 clones; about 87% occur once, and the top ten carry around 0.87%. Sequenced sample: PBMCs or T cells enriched from blood (not recorded which). The receptors come from a man aged 45-60 years who had been exposed to COVID-19.

This clone was detected only once. The chain employs TRBV5-1 and TRBJ1-2, with D possibly TRBD1 on 6 matching bases. The CDR3 loop spans 13 amino acids. Germline V gives CDR1 SGHRS, CDR2 YFSETQ. The ends were cut back, 5 bases at V and 8 bases at J, with 16 bases in the middle. CDR3 in DNA: TGCGCCAGCAGTTTCGACAGGCCCGGGGGCTACACCTTC. Its protein product is CASSFDRPGGYTF.

This chain uses TRBV5-1 with TRBJ2-2; D gene unclear. The germline gives CDR1 SGHRS, CDR2 YFSETQ. The CDR3 is made up of 16 amino acids. Between the trimmed V and J ends, which lost 4 bases and 3 bases, there was a span of 16 bases. CDR3 in DNA: TGCGCCAGCAGCCCCGGTTGGTTATTGGACACCGGGGAGCTGTTTTTT. It yields the protein CASSPGWLLDTGELFF.